This is a list of T cell receptor beta chains from one sample in a study of response to subunit inactivated influenza vaccine. TCRdb redid the calling of the RT-PCR reads with MiXCR, one entry per CDR3 protein. This sample has about 570,000 distinct CDR3 sequences; about 11% occur once, and the top ten carry roughly 10%. The input for sequencing was PBMCs from blood, taken on the day of vaccination. All receptors come from a man aged 50-59 years who received an inactivated influenza vaccine. CDR3s include the opening cysteine and the closing phenylalanine or tryptophan. The D gene is left open where the match is weak. A clone size is listed for some rows: how often the clone was seen (once, few, many), or a class if it is expanded.

J	size	D	V	CDR3	DNA
TRBJ1-5	NA	NA	TRBV20-1	CSAREGRGLSNQPQHF	TGCAGTGCTAGAGAGGGCAGGGGATTGAGCAATCAGCCCCAGCATTTT
TRBJ2-3	few	NA	TRBV18	CASSPGGWRGHTDTQYF	TGTGCCAGCTCACCAGGTGGGTGGCGGGGACACACAGATACGCAGTATTTT
TRBJ2-5	few	NA	TRBV24-1	CATSGMERETQYF	TGTGCCACCAGTGGAATGGAAAGAGAGACCCAGTACTTC
TRBJ2-7	NA	NA	TRBV6-2/TRBV6-3	CASRGLGRQYF	TGTGCCAGCAGGGGACTTGGGCGGCAGTACTTC
TRBJ2-5	many	TRBD2	TRBV12-3/TRBV12-4	CASSLASRLAGTQETQYF	TGTGCCAGCAGTTTAGCGAGCCGGCTAGCGGGTACCCAAGAGACCCAGTACTTC
TRBJ2-1	NA	NA	TRBV3-1	CASSQAYGYNEQFF	TGTGCCAGCAGCCAAGCCTACGGGTACAATGAGCAGTTCTTC
TRBJ2-4	many	NA	TRBV7-2	CASSLGPGKGGNIQYF	TGTGCCAGCAGCTTAGGACCCGGGAAGGGGGGAAACATTCAGTACTTC
TRBJ2-3	few	NA	TRBV4-1	CASSQSGGILDTQYF	TGCGCCAGCAGCCAAAGTGGCGGGATTCTAGATACGCAGTATTTT
TRBJ1-1	few	NA	TRBV5-1	CASSTPGRGTEAFF	TGCGCCAGCAGCACCCCAGGGAGGGGCACTGAAGCTTTCTTT
TRBJ2-3	NA	NA	TRBV5-1	CASSLAGIPTDTQYF	TGCGCCAGCAGCTTGGCGGGGATCCCCACAGATACGCAGTATTTT
TRBJ1-1	NA	NA	TRBV6-2/TRBV6-3	CATLRDRWGSQNTEAFF	TGTGCCACCCTAAGGGACCGGTGGGGCTCTCAAAACACTGAAGCTTTCTTT
TRBJ2-3	NA	NA	TRBV5-1	CASSSQRADTQYF	TGCGCCAGTTCATCCCAGAGGGCAGATACGCAGTATTTT
TRBJ1-4	NA	NA	TRBV6-1	CASRRQRINEKLFF	TGTGCCAGCAGACGACAGAGGATTAATGAAAAACTGTTTTTT
TRBJ2-3	few	NA	TRBV13	CASSRLGTSGPDTQYF	TGTGCCAGCAGCCGCCTCGGGACCTCAGGTCCAGATACGCAGTATTTT
TRBJ2-3	NA	NA	TRBV4-2	CASSQVISSTDTQYF	TGTGCCAGCAGCCAAGTAATTAGTTCCACAGATACGCAGTATTTT
TRBJ2-1	NA	TRBD2	TRBV5-1	CASSLEAGGMNEQFF	TGCGCCAGCAGCTTGGAAGCGGGAGGGATGAATGAGCAGTTCTTC
TRBJ2-1	NA	TRBD1	TRBV30	CAWIRKGGAGEQFF	TGTGCCTGGATTAGAAAAGGGGGCGCGGGTGAGCAGTTCTTC
TRBJ2-1	few	NA	TRBV7-2	CASSLRSADNEQFF	TGTGCCAGCAGCTTAAGGTCGGCAGACAATGAGCAGTTCTTC
TRBJ2-7	many	TRBD2	TRBV27	CASSLGTRSEQYF	TGTGCCAGCAGTTTAGGGACTAGAAGCGAGCAGTACTTC
TRBJ1-2	few	NA	TRBV7-9	CASSRLTALNYGYTF	TGTGCCAGCAGCCGTTTGACAGCTCTAAACTATGGCTACACCTTC
TRBJ2-7	few	TRBD2	TRBV6-5	CASSYFAGRSYEQYF	TGTGCCAGCAGTTACTTCGCCGGGAGGTCGTACGAGCAGTACTTC
TRBJ1-1	many	NA	TRBV12-3/TRBV12-4	CASSPLTRNTEAFF	TGTGCCAGCAGCCCTTTAACCAGAAACACTGAAGCTTTCTTT
TRBJ2-7	NA	TRBD2	TRBV5-1	CASSSSLGSGTTYEQYF	TGCGCCAGCAGCTCCTCCCTCGGTAGCGGGACCACCTACGAGCAGTACTTC
TRBJ1-2	few	TRBD1	TRBV5-5	CASSLAGSGGIYGYTF	TGTGCCAGCAGCTTGGCCGGTTCAGGGGGAATCTATGGCTACACCTTC
TRBJ2-5	NA	NA	TRBV12-3/TRBV12-4	CASSRRQDAGTQYF	TGTGCCAGCAGTAGACGACAGGACGCAGGGACCCAGTACTTC
TRBJ2-1	few	NA	TRBV10-3	CAISPGTGYNEQFF	TGTGCCATCAGTCCCGGGACGGGATACAATGAGCAGTTCTTC
TRBJ1-1	NA	NA	TRBV20-1	CSAHKVGRRNTEAFF	TGCAGTGCTCACAAGGTGGGACGCCGGAACACTGAAGCTTTCTTT
TRBJ2-2	NA	NA	TRBV29-1	CSVAQGQGGPGELFF	TGCAGCGTTGCCCAGGGGCAGGGGGGTCCCGGGGAGCTGTTTTTT
TRBJ2-2	NA	NA	TRBV6-2/TRBV6-3	CASSYAGYANTGELFF	TGTGCCAGCAGTTACGCCGGCTACGCGAACACCGGGGAGCTGTTTTTT
TRBJ2-1	few	TRBD2	TRBV7-2	CASSVGTSGLYEQFF	TGTGCCAGCAGCGTCGGGACTAGCGGGTTGTATGAGCAGTTCTTC
TRBJ1-2	few	TRBD1	TRBV7-2	CASSTRQGSIYGYTF	TGTGCCAGCAGCACCAGACAGGGGAGTATTTATGGCTACACCTTC
TRBJ2-6	few	NA	TRBV4-2	CASSQEASAIGANVLTF	TGTGCCAGCAGCCAGGAAGCGTCGGCAATTGGGGCCAACGTCCTGACTTTC
TRBJ1-2	NA	NA	TRBV12-3/TRBV12-4	CASSFPANYGYTF	TGTGCCAGCAGTTTTCCCGCCAACTATGGCTACACCTTC
TRBJ2-2	NA	NA	TRBV12-3/TRBV12-4	CASRAALGNTGELFF	TGTGCCAGCAGAGCCGCGCTTGGGAACACCGGGGAGCTGTTTTTT
TRBJ2-3	NA	TRBD1	TRBV5-5	CASSFSGTGRDTQYF	TGTGCCAGCAGCTTTTCCGGGACAGGGAGGGATACGCAGTATTTT
TRBJ2-7	few	TRBD1	TRBV11-2	CASSLGPEGQGYEQYF	TGTGCCAGCAGCTTAGGGCCCGAGGGACAGGGTTACGAGCAGTACTTC
TRBJ2-5	few	NA	TRBV7-8	CASSPLGGTVRETQYF	TGTGCCAGCAGCCCATTAGGAGGGACCGTGAGAGAGACCCAGTACTTC
TRBJ2-2	NA	TRBD1	TRBV10-3	CAISGDRNTGELFF	TGTGCCATCAGCGGGGACAGGAACACCGGGGAGCTGTTTTTT
TRBJ2-3	many	NA	TRBV15	CATSRETGAGSTDTQYF	TGTGCCACCAGCAGAGAGACTGGAGCAGGAAGCACAGATACGCAGTATTTT
TRBJ2-5	many	TRBD1	TRBV6-5	CASSYQDRGYETQYF	TGTGCCAGCAGTTACCAGGACAGGGGCTACGAGACCCAGTACTTC
TRBJ2-1	few	TRBD2	TRBV7-2	CASSKSGSSYNEQFF	TGTGCCAGCAGCAAAAGCGGGAGCTCCTACAATGAGCAGTTCTTC
TRBJ2-7	NA	NA	TRBV12-3/TRBV12-4	CASTGAPAEQYF	TGTGCCAGCACCGGCGCTCCAGCCGAGCAGTACTTC
TRBJ2-4	NA	TRBD1	TRBV4-3	CASSQEGTGGVKNIQYF	TGCGCCAGCAGCCAAGAGGGAACAGGGGGCGTCAAAAACATTCAGTACTTC
TRBJ1-1	many	NA	TRBV6-1	CASSPRERVNTEAFF	TGTGCCAGCAGTCCCAGGGAACGGGTGAACACTGAAGCTTTCTTT
TRBJ2-6	once	NA	TRBV7-2	CASSTLGANVLTF	TGTGCCAGCAGCACCCTTGGGGCCAACGTCCTGACTTTC
TRBJ2-3	NA	TRBD2	TRBV5-1	CASSPSGEGSDTQYF	TGCGCCAGCAGCCCTAGCGGGGAGGGCTCAGATACGCAGTATTTT